This T cell receptor beta chain was retrieved from a study of CD8 T cells in ankylosing spondylitis. Study-wide results and caveats: Significant enrichment of disease-linked clones was reported in matched ankylosing spondylitis synovial fluid. Disease-linked clones had a CD8+ phenotype and relatively low frequency in peripheral blood. Blood from ankylosing spondylitis patients appeared to carry a characteristic roughly 8-variant TCR beta motif. Some motif variants were previously reported in reactive arthritis synovial fluid and blood.

From germline, CDR1 is ENHRY and CDR2 SYGVKD. J lost 3 bases, V lost 3 bases, and 6 bases had no gene match. CDR3 size: 15 residues. This clonotype was recorded a few times. Its antigen is not identified. Quantitative 5'-RACE was performed with molecular barcodes, and it yielded the TCR beta libraries. TCRdb re-called the 5' RACE reads with MiXCR, one entry per CDR3 protein. The repertoire has 390,000 or so distinct CDR3 sequences, under 25% of them found once; the top ten carry 16%. The TCR comes from a male donor with ankylosing spondylitis. The sequenced sample was blood, either unsorted or a sorted T cell fraction (not recorded which). The chain combines TRBV10-3 with TRBJ2-7; 9 bases are a match to TRBD1. DNA of the CDR3: TGTGCCATCAGTGATCCGGGACAGGGTTTCTACGAGCAGTACTTC. This codes for CAISDPGQGFYEQYF.